This TCR beta chain derives from a study of blood T cells in healthy people across ages. Findings and limits, study-wide: The recorded TCR beta diversity per million T cells decreased in a roughly linear manner with age. CMV infection status of these donors was not known. Unsorted PBMCs ruled out conclusive naive versus antigen-experienced comparison.

The CDR3 is 19 amino acids. From germline, CDR1 is MDHEN and CDR2 SYDVKM. With a J-beta primer mix and a sample-barcoded 5' primer, a second PCR ran 7 to 11 cycles. MiXCR, applied by TCRdb to the 5' RACE reads, yields one record per CDR3 protein. The sample yields 790,000 or so distinct CDR3 sequences, just over 55% seen once. As concerns this clonotype: Its antigen is undetermined. A much more abundant neighbour one base away suggests this may be a read error.

The sequence derives from a man aged 35 to 55 in good health. V and J are TRBV28 and TRBJ2-1, with TRBD2 matching over 8 bases. The sample consisted of blood. DNA of the CDR3: TGTGCCAGCAGTTCCGGCCGGGAGGGCCTCGGAACCCTCTACATTGAGCAGTTCTTC. Translation gives CASSSGREGLGTLYIEQFF. The full variable domain, rest sourced from reference TRBV28 and TRBJ2-1, is DVKVTQSSRYLVKRTGEKVFLECVQDMDHENMFWYRQDPGLGLRLIYFSYDVKMKEKGDIPEGYSVSREKKERFSLILESASTNQTSMYLCASSSGREGLGTLYIEQFFGPGTRLTVL.